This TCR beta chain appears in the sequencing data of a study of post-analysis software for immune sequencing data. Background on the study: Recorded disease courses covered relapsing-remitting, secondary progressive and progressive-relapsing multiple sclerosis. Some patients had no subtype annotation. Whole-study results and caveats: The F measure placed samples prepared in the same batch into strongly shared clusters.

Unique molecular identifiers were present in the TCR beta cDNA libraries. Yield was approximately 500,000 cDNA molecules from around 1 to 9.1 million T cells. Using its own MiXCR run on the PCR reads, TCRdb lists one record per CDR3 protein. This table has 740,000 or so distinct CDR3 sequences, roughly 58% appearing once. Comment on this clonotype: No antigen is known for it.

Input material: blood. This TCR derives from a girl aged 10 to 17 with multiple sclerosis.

The CDR3 region has the DNA TGTGCCAGCAGCTTGTGTGGGCGTTCAGAGACCCAGTACTTC. It codes for CASSLCGRSETQYF. The chain recombines TRBV5-6 with TRBJ2-7; D uncertain. The end of the DNA aligns better with TRBJ2-5, so the J call may be wrong. The CDR3 consists of 14 residues. Germline assignment: CDR1 SGHDT and CDR2 YYEEEE.